A selection of T cell receptor beta chains follows, all from one sample in a study of CD8+ T cells in alopecia areata. The data were produced by immunoSEQ multiplex PCR, yet TCRdb's version contains in-frame clones alone and is incomplete. The repertoire holds more than 150,000 clones, with 40% to 60% as singletons. The sample consisted of CD8+ T cells sorted from blood, taken at week 0. The receptor source for this set is a human donor with alopecia areata. Each CDR3 is given with its conserved first and last residue. D genes are given only for firm matches. The size of a clone is reported for some rows only, either as once, few or many, or as a class for expanded clones.

D	V	J	size	CDR3	DNA
-	TRBV29-1	TRBJ1-1	-	CSVDPMDKNTEAFF	TGCAGCGTTGACCCCATGGACAAGAACACTGAAGCTTTCTTT
TRBD1	TRBV29-1	TRBJ1-1	-	CSGWGQVDTEAFF	TGCAGCGGGTGGGGACAGGTCGACACTGAAGCTTTCTTT
-	TRBV6-1	TRBJ2-4	many	CASSDSPSQPPETKNIQYF	TGTGCCAGCAGTGATAGCCCTAGCCAACCCCCAGAAACCAAAAACATTCAGTACTTC
TRBD1	TRBV29-1	TRBJ1-1	few	CSATDRGGTEAFF	TGCAGCGCTACCGACAGGGGTGGCACTGAAGCTTTCTTT
TRBD1	TRBV5-1	TRBJ2-3	-	CASSPDRGEDTQYF	TGCGCCAGCAGCCCGGACAGGGGGGAAGATACGCAGTATTTT
-	TRBV30	TRBJ2-7	-	CAWSTGAVSEQYF	TGTGCCTGGTCAACCGGGGCCGTCAGCGAGCAGTACTTC
-	TRBV5-6	TRBJ2-1	-	CASSPGAHEQFF	TGTGCCAGCAGCCCGGGGGCTCATGAGCAGTTCTTC
TRBD1	TRBV15	TRBJ2-3	-	CATSRLRQGGPDTQYF	TGTGCCACCAGCAGACTCCGACAGGGTGGGCCAGATACGCAGTATTTT
TRBD2	TRBV10-1	TRBJ2-3	-	CASSLLAGVADTQYF	TGCGCCAGCAGTCTTCTAGCGGGGGTAGCAGATACGCAGTATTTT
TRBD1	TRBV15	TRBJ1-2	-	CATSSSGTGGYLYGYTF	TGTGCCACCAGCAGCTCCGGGACAGGGGGCTATCTTTATGGCTACACCTTC
-	TRBV12-5	TRBJ2-5	-	CASGLGGKEETQYF	TGTGCTAGTGGTTTGGGGGGCAAGGAAGAGACCCAGTACTTC
TRBD2	TRBV5-1	TRBJ2-3	-	CASSLRGSGESDTQYF	TGCGCCAGCAGCCTTCGGGGGAGCGGGGAATCAGATACGCAGTATTTT
-	TRBV2	TRBJ2-2	-	CASSEPMGRNTGELFF	TGTGCCAGCAGTGAACCCATGGGACGGAACACCGGGGAGCTGTTTTTT
-	TRBV19	TRBJ1-5	-	CASNWTGGSQHF	TGTGCCAGTAATTGGACGGGTGGGTCCCAGCATTTT
-	TRBV19	TRBJ2-7	-	CASSIRQDEQYF	TGTGCCAGTAGTATAAGGCAGGACGAGCAGTACTTC
-	TRBV7-9	TRBJ1-2	few	CASSQSNSYGYTF	TGCGCCAGCAGCCAATCGAACAGCTATGGCTACACCTTC
-	TRBV2	TRBJ2-7	-	CASRGILPYEQYF	TGTGCCAGCAGGGGGATTCTGCCCTACGAGCAGTACTTC
TRBD1	TRBV29-1	TRBJ1-2	few	CSVDRESSGYTF	TGCAGCGTGGACAGGGAAAGTAGTGGCTACACCTTC
-	TRBV30	TRBJ1-1	-	CAWRGGNTEAFF	TGTGCCTGGAGAGGCGGGAACACTGAAGCTTTCTTT
-	TRBV2	TRBJ2-6	-	CAGSVSSGANVLTF	TGTGCCGGGTCAGTGTCCTCTGGGGCCAACGTCCTGACTTTC
-	TRBV6-5	TRBJ2-6	-	CASSLSGANVLTF	TGTGCCAGCAGCCTATCTGGGGCCAACGTCCTGACTTTC
-	TRBV2	TRBJ1-1	-	CATTTNTEAFF	TGTGCCACCACCACTAACACTGAAGCTTTCTTT
-	TRBV2	TRBJ2-7	-	CASGGGSYEQYF	TGTGCCAGTGGTGGAGGCTCCTACGAGCAGTACTTC
TRBD1	TRBV7-9	TRBJ1-1	-	CASVGQGINEAFF	TGTGCCAGCGTGGGACAGGGCATTAATGAAGCTTTCTTT
-	TRBV7-9	TRBJ1-6	few	CASSSQDSYSPLHF	TGTGCCAGCAGCTCGCAGGACAGTTATTCACCCCTCCACTTT
-	TRBV19	TRBJ2-2	-	CASRESTGELFF	TGTGCCAGTAGGGAAAGCACCGGGGAGCTGTTTTTT
-	TRBV5-4	TRBJ2-7	-	CAASPGAGSYEQYF	TGTGCCGCCTCACCAGGGGCGGGATCCTACGAGCAGTACTTC
TRBD1	TRBV29-1	TRBJ2-7	-	CSAQGTGGYEQYF	TGCAGCGCCCAAGGGACAGGGGGCTACGAGCAGTACTTC
-	TRBV11-3	TRBJ2-7	-	CASFAGREQYF	TGTGCCAGTTTCGCTGGCCGGGAGCAGTACTTC
TRBD2	TRBV30	TRBJ2-7	-	CAWSVGSGSSYEQYF	TGTGCCTGGAGTGTAGGTAGCGGGAGCTCCTACGAGCAGTACTTC
-	TRBV13	TRBJ1-4	-	CASNQAGANEKLFF	TGTGCCAGCAACCAGGCGGGGGCCAATGAAAAACTGTTTTTT
-	TRBV27	TRBJ1-2	-	CASYQPPGGYTF	TGTGCCAGCTACCAACCCCCGGGAGGCTACACCTTC